The clone carrying this T cell receptor beta chain was found once. Its specificity is not known. The data stem from a study of long-term antiretroviral therapy in people with HIV. Looked up from germline, CDR1 is SGHTA and CDR2 is FQGTGA. This CDR3 comprises 10 residues. V was clipped by 3 bases and J by 15 bases, with 9 bases between them. Study outcomes and limitations: The clones with expansion before ART were dominant in the repertoire at all time points. With ART, diversity went up but was still lower than in transplant donor controls.

The run of the v3.0 immunoSEQ assay was at survey level. TCRdb's table, derived via immunoSEQ multiplex PCR, lists solely in-frame clones and lacks some. The sample contains some 35,000 clones, approximately 83% of which appear only once. The sequencing here drew on unsorted PBMCs, taken 0.4 years before starting antiretroviral therapy. The sequence derives from a man aged 18 to 30 with HIV. The chain uses TRBV7-3 and TRBJ2-1, with D perhaps matching TRBD1 or TRBD2 (5 bases each). The chain's CDR3 is CASSFGTLFF. Here the CDR3 DNA reads TGTGCCAGCAGCTTCGGGACGTTGTTCTTC.